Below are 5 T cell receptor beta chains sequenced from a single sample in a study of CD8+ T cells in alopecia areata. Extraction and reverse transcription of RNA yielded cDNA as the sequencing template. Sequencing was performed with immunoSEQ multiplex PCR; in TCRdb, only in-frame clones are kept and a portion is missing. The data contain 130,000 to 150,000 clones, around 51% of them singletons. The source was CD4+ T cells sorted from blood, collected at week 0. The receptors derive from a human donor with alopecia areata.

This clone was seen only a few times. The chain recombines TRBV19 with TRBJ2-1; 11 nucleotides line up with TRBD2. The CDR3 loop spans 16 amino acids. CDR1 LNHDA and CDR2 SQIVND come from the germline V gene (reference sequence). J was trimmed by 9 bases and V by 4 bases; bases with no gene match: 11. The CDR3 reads CASSNPPSGRLGEQFF. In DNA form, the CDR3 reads TGTGCCAGTAGTAACCCCCCTAGCGGGAGGTTAGGTGAGCAGTTCTTC.

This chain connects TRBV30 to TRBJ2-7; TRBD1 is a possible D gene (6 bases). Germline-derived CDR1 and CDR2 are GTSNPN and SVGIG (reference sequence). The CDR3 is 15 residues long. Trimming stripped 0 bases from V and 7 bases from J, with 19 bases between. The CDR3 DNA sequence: TGTGCCTGGAGTGTTTATGGGACACTGGGCGGGGAGCAGTACTTC. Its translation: CAWSVYGTLGGEQYF.

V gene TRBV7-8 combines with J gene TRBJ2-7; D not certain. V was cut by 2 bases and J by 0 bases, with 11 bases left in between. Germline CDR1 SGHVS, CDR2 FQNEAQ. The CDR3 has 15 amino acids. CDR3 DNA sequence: TGTGCCAGCAGCTTAAGGTCGATCAGCTCCTACGAGCAGTACTTC. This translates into CASSLRSISSYEQYF.

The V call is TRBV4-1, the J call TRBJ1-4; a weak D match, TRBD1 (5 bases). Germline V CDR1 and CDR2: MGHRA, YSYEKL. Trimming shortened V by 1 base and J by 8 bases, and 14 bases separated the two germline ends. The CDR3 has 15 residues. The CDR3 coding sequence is TGCGCCAGCAGCCAAGGAGGAGGGGCATTGGAAAAACTGTTTTTT. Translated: CASSQGGGALEKLFF.

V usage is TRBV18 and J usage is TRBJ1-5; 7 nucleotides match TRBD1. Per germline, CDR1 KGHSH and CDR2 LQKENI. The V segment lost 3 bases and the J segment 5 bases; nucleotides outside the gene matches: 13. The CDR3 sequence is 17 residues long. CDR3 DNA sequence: TGTGCCAGCTCACCTCTTGTTCATCCAGGGGGACATCAGCCCCAGCATTTT. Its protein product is CASSPLVHPGGHQPQHF.